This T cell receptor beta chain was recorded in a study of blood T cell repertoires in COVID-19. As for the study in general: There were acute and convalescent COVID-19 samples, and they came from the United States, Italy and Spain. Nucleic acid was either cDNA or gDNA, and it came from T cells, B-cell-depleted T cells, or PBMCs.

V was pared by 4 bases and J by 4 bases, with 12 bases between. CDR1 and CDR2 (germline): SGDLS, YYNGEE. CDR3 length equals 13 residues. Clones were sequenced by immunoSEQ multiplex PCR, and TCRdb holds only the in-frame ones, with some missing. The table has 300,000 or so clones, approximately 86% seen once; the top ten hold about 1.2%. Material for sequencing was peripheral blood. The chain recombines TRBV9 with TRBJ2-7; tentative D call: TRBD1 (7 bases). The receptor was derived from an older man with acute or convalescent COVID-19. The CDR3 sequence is CASSPPGGYEQYF. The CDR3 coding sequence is TGTGCCAGCAGCCCCCCAGGGGGGTACGAGCAGTACTTC.